The 27 T cell receptor beta chains below come from one sample, sequenced in a study of blood T cell repertoires in COVID-19 (dated by TCRdb to 2020 to 2021). Library method: the immunoSEQ multiplex PCR assay. The source is immuneACCESS, and TCRdb retained only in-frame sequences with V and J called. Part of the clones is not carried over; for the studies checked, unresolved V genes explain less than half of this, and the remainder is unexplained. Counted in this sample were about 240,000 clones; approximately 83% of them appeared once. The top ten clonotypes cover roughly 3.5% of the sample. Sequenced input: PBMCs or T cells enriched from blood (not recorded which). All receptors come from a middle-aged woman with acute COVID-19.

The CDR3 protein is CASSLYGTGSFGNTEAFF. In DNA form, the CDR3 reads TGTGCCAGCAGTTTATACGGGACAGGGTCTTTCGGGAACACTGAAGCTTTCTTT. This sequence joins TRBV28 and TRBJ1-1, with 9 bases that match TRBD1. CDR1 and CDR2 (germline): MDHEN, SYDVKM. The V gene end was trimmed by 1 base and the J gene end by 1 base; junction bases not matched to a gene: 10. The length of the CDR3 is 18 residues. Together with reference TRBV28 and TRBJ1-1, the CDR3 gives the full variable domain: DVKVTQSSRYLVKRTGEKVFLECVQDMDHENMFWYRQDPGLGLRLIYFSYDVKMKEKGDIPEGYSVSREKKERFSLILESASTNQTSMYLCASSLYGTGSFGNTEAFFGQGTRLTVV.

The V gene is TRBV30, the J gene TRBJ2-3, with 8 bases matching TRBD2. The CDR3 has 17 amino acids. V lost 0 bases and J lost 2; bases outside the gene matches: 10. CDR1 and CDR2 from the germline V gene are GTSNPN and SVGIG (reference sequence). The CDR3 reads CAWSVGRTSTNTDTQYF. CDR3 sequence (DNA): TGTGCCTGGAGTGTAGGGAGGACTAGCACTAACACAGATACGCAGTATTTT. Using reference TRBV30 and TRBJ2-3 for the parts outside the CDR3, the full variable domain is SQTIHQWPATLVQPVGSPLSLECTVEGTSNPNLYWYRQAAGRGLQLLFYSVGIGQISSEVPQNLSASRPQDRQFILSSKKLLLSDSGFYLCAWSVGRTSTNTDTQYFGPGTRLTVL.

This clone has only a few counts. The J gene is TRBJ2-7, the V gene TRBV5-4, with 8 bases matching TRBD2. The CDR3 covers 17 residues. Germline CDR1 and CDR2: SGHNT and YYREEE (reference sequence). V was pared by 0 bases and J by 3 bases, with 11 bases of the junction left unmatched. CDR3 sequence reads: CASSLGVPGLDFYEQYF. The CDR3 nucleotides read TGTGCCAGCAGCTTGGGGGTACCGGGACTAGATTTCTACGAGCAGTACTTC.

This rearrangement joins TRBV5-1 to TRBJ2-1, with 12 bases fitting TRBD2. Trimming took 1 base from V and 0 from J; bases not matched to a gene: 14. The CDR3 extends over 21 amino acids. CDR1 SGHRS and CDR2 YFSETQ come from the germline V gene. CDR3 in amino acids: CASSLLPAGLAGSSSYNEQFF. The CDR3 DNA is TGCGCCAGCAGCTTGTTACCCGCCGGACTAGCGGGATCAAGCTCCTACAATGAGCAGTTCTTC.

V gene TRBV5-4 combines with J gene TRBJ1-4; 7 bases are shared with TRBD1. The CDR3 loop spans 15 amino acids. Trimming at V came to 1 base and at J to 12 bases, leaving 12 bases not matched to a gene. Germline V CDR1 and CDR2: SGHNT, YYREEE (reference sequence). CDR3 residues: CASSLTGTVEKELFF. The CDR3 DNA is TGTGCCAGCAGCTTGACCGGGACAGTTGAGAAGGAACTGTTTTTT. The whole variable domain, remainder taken from reference TRBV5-4 and TRBJ1-4, is ETGVTQSPTHLIKTRGQQVTLRCSSQSGHNTVSWYQQALGQGPQFIFQYYREEENGRGNFPPRFSGLQFPNYSSELNVNALELDDSALYLCASSLTGTVEKELFFGSGTQLSVL.

V usage is TRBV5-1 and J usage is TRBJ2-7; D remains ambiguous. Germline V CDR1 and CDR2: SGHRS, YFSETQ. Deletions cut 5 bases from V and 0 bases from J, with 12 bases between. The length of the CDR3 is 14 residues. This CDR3 is CASRESSLSYEQYF. The CDR3 nucleotides are TGCGCCAGCAGGGAGTCCTCCCTCTCCTACGAGCAGTACTTC.

This sequence joins TRBV11-2 and TRBJ2-2; D gene ambiguous. Germline CDR1 SGHAT, CDR2 FQNNGV. This CDR3 spans 14 amino acids. The V gene lost 5 bases and the J gene lost 3 bases, with 10 bases spanning the gap. The CDR3 loop is CASSHLRDTGELFF. As DNA, the CDR3 is TGTGCCAGCAGCCACCTTCGGGACACCGGGGAGCTGTTTTTT.

The CDR3 nucleotides read TGTGCCAGCAGGACGCCAGCGGACTATGGCTACACCTTC. It codes for CASRTPADYGYTF. J is TRBJ1-2 and V is TRBV28, with no clear D. There are 13 residues in the CDR3. The germline CDR1 and CDR2 sequences are MDHEN and SYDVKM. Trimming pared 6 bases from V and 3 bases from J, leaving 11 bases between.

The chain links TRBV6-5 to TRBJ2-7, with 9 bases matching TRBD1. Germline assignment: CDR1 MNHEY and CDR2 SVGAGI. V dropped 5 bases and J dropped 3; count of bases not matched to a gene: 8. CDR3 size: 15 residues. The CDR3 is CASSPHTDRGYEQYF. The CDR3 DNA reads as TGTGCCAGCAGTCCTCACACGGACAGGGGCTACGAGCAGTACTTC.

The rearrangement joins TRBV6-1 to TRBJ2-1; 7 nucleotides align to TRBD1. Germline values: CDR1 MNHNS, CDR2 SASEGT. V gave up 3 bases and J gave up 8 bases; unmatched junction bases: 7. This CDR3 contains 14 residues. The CDR3 DNA sequence: TGTGCCAGCAGTGAGGTCAGGGGGTCACATGAGCAGTTCTTC. Protein product: CASSEVRGSHEQFF.

Only a few counts were recorded for this clone. The chain joins TRBV19 to TRBJ1-6; D possibly corresponds to TRBD1 (5 bases). CDR3 length equals 15 residues. The germline V and J ends were trimmed by 5 bases and 10 bases, with 18 bases remaining between them. CDR1 is LNHDA and CDR2 is SQIVND in the germline V gene (reference sequence). In DNA form, the CDR3 reads TGTGCCAGTAGTCCCTTTGGGCAGGGTCGGTCACCCCTCCACTTT. This codes for CASSPFGQGRSPLHF.

The rearrangement joins TRBV27 to TRBJ1-2; D ambiguous. CDR1 MNHEY and CDR2 SMNVEV come from the germline V gene (reference sequence). The ends were cut back, 8 bases at V and 7 bases at J, with 14 bases in the middle. This CDR3 spans 12 amino acids. The DNA for the CDR3 is TGTGCCAGCGCTAGTCCCCAATCTGGCTACACCTTC. It encodes CASASPQSGYTF.

V and J are TRBV11-2 and TRBJ1-1; TRBD1 is a possible D gene (5 bases). Trimming left V 3 bases short and J 10 bases short, with 12 bases between. The germline gives CDR1 SGHAT, CDR2 FQNNGV. The CDR3 totals 12 residues. The CDR3 DNA follows: TGTGCCAGCAGCTTCGACAGCTTCGGAGCTTTCTTT. It encodes CASSFDSFGAFF.

The chain has TRBV5-5 and TRBJ1-5; D is unresolved. Between the trimmed V and J ends, which lost 4 bases and 2 bases, there was a span of 10 bases. The CDR3 contains 14 residues. Germline V gene lookup returns CDR1 SGHKS and CDR2 YYEKEE (reference sequence). CDR3: CASSPGLGNQPQHF. The CDR3 coding sequence is TGTGCCAGCAGCCCCGGGTTGGGCAATCAGCCCCAGCATTTT.

The chain uses TRBV9 and TRBJ2-5; 11 bases are a match to TRBD2. This CDR3 has 17 amino acids. The germline gives CDR1 SGDLS, CDR2 YYNGEE. Trimming took 0 bases from V and 2 from J; bases not matched to a gene: 6. The CDR3 nucleotides are TGTGCCAGCAGCGTAGTGGGTAGCGGGAGGGTACAAGAGACCCAGTACTTC. Protein product: CASSVVGSGRVQETQYF.

This chain uses TRBV20-1 with TRBJ2-1; D gene unclear. V was shortened by 3 bases and J by 4 bases, with 7 bases between the two germline ends. This CDR3 has 12 amino acids. Germline V gene sequence: CDR1 DFQATT, CDR2 SNEGSKA (reference sequence). In nucleotides, the CDR3 is TGCAGTGCTAGTCCCTCGTACAATGAGCAGTTCTTC. This sequence encodes CSASPSYNEQFF.

The V gene is TRBV15, the J gene TRBJ1-5; D is uncertain. CDR3 length: 13 amino acids. Germline lookup yields CDR1 LNHNV and CDR2 YYDKDF (reference sequence). The germline V and J ends were trimmed by 3 bases and 6 bases, with 9 bases remaining between them. The CDR3 DNA follows: TGTGCCACCAGCAGCCCGGTTGGTCAGCCCCAGCATTTT. Protein: CATSSPVGQPQHF.

The CDR3 coding sequence is TGTGCCAGCAGCTTAGATGCCCGAGCCGAAGAGACCCAGTACTTC. It specifies CASSLDARAEETQYF. The V gene is TRBV11-2, the J gene TRBJ2-5; the D is unclear. V was pared by 0 bases and J by 3 bases, with 11 bases between. CDR3 length equals 15 residues. The germline gives CDR1 SGHAT, CDR2 FQNNGV.

This chain joins TRBV2 and TRBJ2-1; D is unclear. The CDR3 has 12 amino acids. V shed 6 bases and J shed 6 bases, with 9 bases lying between them. The V gene's germline CDR1 is SNHLY and CDR2 FYNNEI. The CDR3 region is CASSDFSNEQFF. The CDR3 bases are TGTGCCAGCAGCGATTTCAGCAATGAGCAGTTCTTC.

This chain joins TRBV4-1 and TRBJ2-7, with 9 nucleotides matching TRBD2. Germline V gives CDR1 MGHRA, CDR2 YSYEKL. This CDR3 region has 15 residues. V trimming: 1 base; J trimming: 6 bases; junction bases outside the gene matches: 7. The chain's CDR3 is CASSQVSGTSSEQYF. Here the CDR3 DNA reads TGCGCCAGCAGCCAAGTTTCCGGGACTAGCAGCGAGCAGTACTTC.

The rearrangement joins TRBV19 to TRBJ2-1; tentative D call: TRBD2 (6 bases). The CDR3 spans 15 residues. Trimming left V 1 base short and J 4 bases short, with 11 bases between. Germline assignment: CDR1 LNHDA and CDR2 SQIVND (reference sequence). The DNA of the CDR3 is TGTGCCAGTAGTATAGGGCAGGGACTTTACAATGAGCAGTTCTTC. It encodes CASSIGQGLYNEQFF.

The chain combines TRBV12-5 with TRBJ2-3, with 10 bases lining up with TRBD2. This CDR3 has 20 residues. V shed 7 bases, J shed 1 base, and the junction held 20 bases outside the gene matches. The germline V gene has CDR1 LGHNT and CDR2 FRNRAP. The CDR3 loop is CASALRGLANSNAGTDTQYF. The CDR3, as DNA: TGTGCTAGTGCCCTGAGGGGACTAGCGAACTCTAACGCGGGCACAGATACGCAGTATTTT. Full variable domain (missing parts from reference TRBV12-5 and TRBJ2-3): DARVTQTPRHKVTEMGQEVTMRCQPILGHNTVFWYRQTMMQGLELLAYFRNRAPLDDSGMPKDRFSAEMPDATLATLKIQPSEPRDSAVYFCASALRGLANSNAGTDTQYFGPGTRLTVL.

The chain couples TRBV19 to TRBJ2-1; TRBD2 agrees at 7 bases. Germline V lookup: CDR1 LNHDA, CDR2 SQIVND (reference sequence). V lost 2 bases to trimming and J lost 2 bases; unmatched junction nucleotides: 9. This CDR3 region has 17 residues. CDR3 nucleotide sequence: TGTGCCAGTAGTATACTAGCGGCCCTAACCCCCTACAATGAGCAGTTCTTC. This gives the protein CASSILAALTPYNEQFF.

J is TRBJ2-5 and V is TRBV12-3 or TRBV12-4, with no clear D. This CDR3 has 13 residues. V lost 5 bases, J lost 2 bases, and 9 bases lay in between. In nucleotides, the CDR3 is TGTGCCAGCAGTATAAGGAGTCAAGAGACCCAGTACTTC. This encodes CASSIRSQETQYF.

The rearrangement uses TRBV7-8 and TRBJ2-2; TRBD2 aligns across 7 bases. The germline V gene encodes CDR1 SGHVS and CDR2 FQNEAQ. J was trimmed by 7 bases and V by 2 bases; bases with no gene match: 7. This CDR3 has 15 amino acids. CDR3 region: CASSLRRERVGELFF. The CDR3 DNA reads as TGTGCCAGCAGCTTAAGGCGGGAGCGGGTCGGGGAGCTGTTTTTT.

The CDR3 DNA follows: TGCGCCAGCAGCCAGGACCAAGGGGAGGCTGGAAACACCATATATTTT. This codes for CASSQDQGEAGNTIYF. The rearrangement uses TRBV4-1 and TRBJ1-3; tentatively, D is TRBD1 (5 bases). V dropped 3 bases and J dropped 2 bases, with 14 bases sitting between them. CDR1 is MGHRA, CDR2 YSYEKL, per germline. There are 16 residues in the CDR3.

The chain is built from TRBV6-1 and TRBJ1-6; tentatively, D is TRBD1 (6 bases). CDR1 and CDR2 from the germline V gene are MNHNS and SASEGT. Trimming pared 3 bases from V and 9 bases from J, leaving 9 bases between. This CDR3 region has 13 residues. CDR3 DNA: TGTGCCAGCAGTGAGGGGGCGGGTTCACCCCTCCACTTT. This gives the protein CASSEGAGSPLHF.